The source of this T cell receptor beta chain is a study of blood T cells in healthy people across ages. Whole-study results and caveats: Relative to aged donors, long-lived donors carried more naive CD4+ cells and displayed higher diversity. Observed TCR beta diversity showed a strong correlation with the percentage of naive T cells as measured by flow cytometry.

Many counts were recorded for this clonotype. Its antigen is undetermined. After removal of 1 base from V and 3 bases from J, the junction contained 5 bases not matched to a gene. The CDR3 is 17 residues long. Germline CDR1 SGHTA, CDR2 FQGNSA. Primed by a sample-barcoded 5' primer and a J-beta primer mix, a second PCR proceeded for about 6 to 11 cycles. TCRdb itself ran the 5' RACE reads through MiXCR, one entry per CDR3 protein. The sample gives around 870,000 distinct CDR3 sequences, around 30% of which show up once; 15% to 20% is in the top ten. The chain joins TRBV7-2 to TRBJ2-7, with 14 positions matching TRBD2. Source material: blood. This receptor was taken from a woman of 80 years or more in good health. The CDR3 DNA sequence: TGTGCCAGCAGCTTAGAGGGACTAGCGGGGGCTCGCTACGAGCAGTACTTC. Amino acids: CASSLEGLAGARYEQYF. The variable domain in full, completed from reference TRBV7-2 and TRBJ2-7, reads GAGVSQSPSNKVTEKGKDVELRCDPISGHTALYWYRQSLGQGLEFLIYFQGNSAPDKSGLPSDRFSAERTGGSVSTLTIQRTQQEDSAVYLCASSLEGLAGARYEQYFGPGTRLTVT.